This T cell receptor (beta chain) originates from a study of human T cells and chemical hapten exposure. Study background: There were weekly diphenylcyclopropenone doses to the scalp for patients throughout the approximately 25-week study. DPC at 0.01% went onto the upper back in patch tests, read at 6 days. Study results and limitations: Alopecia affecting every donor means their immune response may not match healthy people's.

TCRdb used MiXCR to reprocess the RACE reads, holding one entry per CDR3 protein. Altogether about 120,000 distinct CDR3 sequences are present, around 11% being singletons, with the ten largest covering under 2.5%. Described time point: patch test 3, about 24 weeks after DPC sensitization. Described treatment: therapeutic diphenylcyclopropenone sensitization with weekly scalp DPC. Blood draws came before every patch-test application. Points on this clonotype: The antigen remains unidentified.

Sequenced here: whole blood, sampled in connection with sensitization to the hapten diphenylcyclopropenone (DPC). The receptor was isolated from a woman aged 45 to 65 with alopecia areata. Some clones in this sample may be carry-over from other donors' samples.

As DNA, the CDR3 is TGCAGCGTTGTCTCTAGCGGGAGGTGGGAGCAGTTCTTC. As protein: CSVVSSGRWEQFF. The chain recombines TRBV29-1 with TRBJ2-1; 11 nucleotides align to TRBD2. CDR1 is SQVTM and CDR2 is ANQGSEA in the germline V gene. J gave up 10 bases and V 4 bases, and 6 bases lay outside the gene matches. The CDR3 spans 13 residues.